Sequencing of this T cell receptor (beta chain) was carried out in a study of shared clonotypes between healthy human individuals. Study in general: The donor group consisted of a couple of women and a few men, aged 18 to 49. Regarding the study as a whole: Large depth notwithstanding, sorted-subset sequencing proved incomplete by rarefaction. All-four-donor shared clonotypes had higher generation probabilities than non-shared clonotypes did. Only blood was sampled, and tissue TCR repertoires likely differ from blood ones.

Some clones are missing from TCRdb's copy, which holds only in-frame ones; the method was immunoSEQ multiplex PCR. The sample lists millions of clones; over 85% were seen once. About this clone itself: Its antigen is currently unknown. The same CDR3 can be traced to other DNA sequences in this sample.

Germline V gene data show CDR1 as SGDLS and CDR2 as YYNGEE. This CDR3 has 13 residues. V lost 0 bases and J 5 bases, leaving 7 bases between the germline ends. The rearrangement uses TRBV9 and TRBJ2-3, with D maybe TRBD2 (6 bases). The clonotype was recovered from a man younger than 30 in good health. Some clones in this sample may be carry-over from other donors' samples. Sequences were obtained from naive CD4+ T cells from PBMCs. Subset noted: CD45RA+ positively selected. In DNA, the CDR3 is TGTGCCAGCAGCGTAGGGGGAGGAGATACGCAGTATTTT. The encoded protein is CASSVGGGDTQYF.